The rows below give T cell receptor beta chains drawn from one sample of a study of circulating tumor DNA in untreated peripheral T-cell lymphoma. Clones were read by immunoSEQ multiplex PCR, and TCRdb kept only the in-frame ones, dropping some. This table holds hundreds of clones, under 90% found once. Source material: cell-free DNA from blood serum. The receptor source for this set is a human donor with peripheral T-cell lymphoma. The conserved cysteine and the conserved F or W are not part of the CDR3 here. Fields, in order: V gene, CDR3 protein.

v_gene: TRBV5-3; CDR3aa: ARSQSQAGVADTQY
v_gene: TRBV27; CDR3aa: ASSWGAETNTGELF
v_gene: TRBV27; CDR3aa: ASRTETGNYGYT
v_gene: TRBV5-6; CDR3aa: ASSPVYQGAEAF
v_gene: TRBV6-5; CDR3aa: ASSPASNQPQH
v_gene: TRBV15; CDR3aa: ATSRPGQGAGYGYT
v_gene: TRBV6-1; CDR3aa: ASREPGQDLYEQY
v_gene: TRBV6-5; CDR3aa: ASSYRGGGEKLF
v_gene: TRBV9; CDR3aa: AGSVEGGYEQF
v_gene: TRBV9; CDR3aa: ASSVGTLPQPQH
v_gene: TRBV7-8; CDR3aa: ASSLRDRAANNSPLH
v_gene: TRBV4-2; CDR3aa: ASSQDTLRTTNEKLF
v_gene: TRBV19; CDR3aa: ASSIWGQVGRETQY
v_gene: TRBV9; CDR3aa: ASSVASQGADNEQF
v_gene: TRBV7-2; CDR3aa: ASSPTGNYGYT
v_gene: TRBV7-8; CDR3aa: ASSLRGVAGNTIY
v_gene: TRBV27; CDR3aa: ASSFGLRARAGELF
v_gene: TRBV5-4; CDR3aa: ASSLDPGSYEQY
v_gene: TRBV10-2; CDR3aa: ASRPPGQGNEKLF
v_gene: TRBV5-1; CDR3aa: ASSPEGFPLYEQY
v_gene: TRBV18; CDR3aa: ASSPKQANYGYT
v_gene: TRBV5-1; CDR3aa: ASSSVSGGPKETQY
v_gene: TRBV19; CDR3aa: ASSTSGRLHEQF
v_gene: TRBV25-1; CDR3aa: ASSKTGDRELCYGYT
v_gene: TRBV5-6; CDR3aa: ASSLRDRGQPQH
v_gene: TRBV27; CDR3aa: ASSRQGTDEQY
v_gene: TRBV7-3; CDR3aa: ASSTTGSQETQY
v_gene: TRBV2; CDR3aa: ASSDTRTYNSPLH
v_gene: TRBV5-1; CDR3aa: ASSTRLVAGETQY
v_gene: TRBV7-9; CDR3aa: ASSLNARGTAGSNEQF
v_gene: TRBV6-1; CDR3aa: ASSESPTAPYGYT
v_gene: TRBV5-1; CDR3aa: ASSLSGEEGYEQY
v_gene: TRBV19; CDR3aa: ASSIIGGYT